Shown below are 13 T cell receptor beta chains from a single sample sequenced in a study of CXCR3-negative and CXCR3-positive naive CD8 T cells. With UMI labels, 5' RACE was used to prepare the TRB cDNA libraries. After re-calling the 5' RACE reads, TCRdb lists one entry per CDR3 protein, DNA absent. The repertoire table contains 130,000 to 150,000 distinct CDR3 sequences. For these TCRs, the target antigens are not known. Points from the study as a whole: The TRB CDR3s that CXCR3-positive naive cells carried were more hydrophobic than those of CXCR3-negative naive cells.

The sequencing sample was made of naive CXCR3+ CD8+ T cells from blood. The subset: CD45RO-CCR7+CD27+CD95- naive CD8+ T cells expressing CXCR3 (TNR3+). The receptors shown here come from a human donor in good health. Some clones in this sample may be carry-over from other donors' samples.

The chain couples TRBV29-1 to TRBJ2-7; absent DNA, TCRdb's TRBD1 call cannot be checked. The CDR3 covers 14 residues. Germline values: CDR1 SQVTM, CDR2 ANQGSEA. Here the CDR3 reads CSAYSGTGLYEQYF.

This rearrangement joins TRBV5-1 to TRBJ2-1; there is no DNA to check the TCRdb D call of TRBD1. CDR1 is SGHRS, CDR2 YFSETQ, per germline. The CDR3 consists of 15 residues. The CDR3 spells CASSPRAETYNEQFF.

The V and J genes are TRBV28 and TRBJ2-7; TCRdb selects TRBD2, and the lack of DNA leaves this call unchecked. Germline assignment: CDR1 MDHEN and CDR2 SYDVKM. The CDR3 is 14 residues long. This CDR3 reads CASTGGMYKHEQYF.

V usage is TRBV6-5 and J usage is TRBJ2-7; lacking DNA, the TRBD1 call made by TCRdb goes unchecked. CDR1 is MNHEY and CDR2 is SVGAGI in the germline V gene. The CDR3 spans 17 residues. CDR3 protein: CASSYSGLVPGLGEQYF.

This chain uses TRBV6-1 with TRBJ2-2; no DNA is available, so the TRBD2 call from TCRdb remains unchecked. CDR3 size: 15 residues. Germline V CDR1 and CDR2: MNHNS, SASEGT. The CDR3 loop reads CASSEYGGGTGELFF.

This CDR3 reads CASSFLGPNTEAFF. The V and J genes are TRBV12-3 or TRBV12-4 and TRBJ1-1. The CDR3 is 14 amino acids.

This chain links TRBV4-3 with TRBJ2-5; TCRdb gives TRBD1 as the D gene, but with no DNA this cannot be confirmed. The CDR3 consists of 15 residues. CDR1 is LGHNA, CDR2 YSLEER, per germline. The CDR3 sequence is CASSQVLTDQETQYF.

V gene TRBV5-5 combines with J gene TRBJ2-7; TCRdb proposes TRBD1, but this gene call is untestable without DNA. This CDR3 has 12 residues. CDR1 and CDR2 (germline): SGHKS, YYEKEE (reference sequence). CDR3 amino acids: CASSNGGPEQYF.

This sequence joins TRBV7-9 and TRBJ2-5; TCRdb outputs TRBD2, but without DNA this stays unchecked. Germline V gene lookup returns CDR1 SEHNR and CDR2 FQNEAQ (reference sequence). This CDR3 comprises 16 residues. CDR3 residues: CASSPRTSGALMGQYF.

The CDR3: CASSLARAGDQPQHF. The V gene is TRBV5-6, the J gene TRBJ1-5; TCRdb names TRBD1, which stays unverified in the absence of DNA. CDR3 length equals 15 residues. CDR1 SGHDT and CDR2 YYEEEE come from the germline V gene. The variable domain in full, completed from reference TRBV5-6 and TRBJ1-5, reads DAGVTQSPTHLIKTRGQQVTLRCSPKSGHDTVSWYQQALGQGPQFIFQYYEEEERQRGNFPDRFSGHQFPNYSSELNVNALLLGDSALYLCASSLARAGDQPQHFGDGTRLSIL.

V usage is TRBV28 and J usage is TRBJ2-7; the D gene TCRdb calls, TRBD1, cannot be checked with no DNA. Per the germline V gene, CDR1 is MDHEN and CDR2 is SYDVKM. CDR3 length: 13 amino acids. The CDR3 sequence is CASRGQNSYEQYF.

The chain joins TRBV23-1 to TRBJ1-5. TRBV23-1 is treated as an ORF (open reading frame) with a function not yet certain. This CDR3 is built from 15 residues. The CDR3 spells CASRNKRNSNQPQHF.

The J gene is TRBJ1-3, the V gene TRBV7-9; TCRdb proposes TRBD1, but this gene call is untestable without DNA. The CDR3 length is 15 residues. Looked up from germline, CDR1 is SEHNR and CDR2 is FQNEAQ (reference sequence). The CDR3 reads CASSLSGEPGNTIYF. The full variable domain, with the rest looked up from reference TRBV7-9 and TRBJ1-3, is DTGVSQNPRHKITKRGQNVTFRCDPISEHNRLYWYRQTLGQGPEFLTYFQNEAQLEKSRLLSDRFSAERPKGSFSTLEIQRTEQGDSAMYLCASSLSGEPGNTIYFGEGSWLTVV.